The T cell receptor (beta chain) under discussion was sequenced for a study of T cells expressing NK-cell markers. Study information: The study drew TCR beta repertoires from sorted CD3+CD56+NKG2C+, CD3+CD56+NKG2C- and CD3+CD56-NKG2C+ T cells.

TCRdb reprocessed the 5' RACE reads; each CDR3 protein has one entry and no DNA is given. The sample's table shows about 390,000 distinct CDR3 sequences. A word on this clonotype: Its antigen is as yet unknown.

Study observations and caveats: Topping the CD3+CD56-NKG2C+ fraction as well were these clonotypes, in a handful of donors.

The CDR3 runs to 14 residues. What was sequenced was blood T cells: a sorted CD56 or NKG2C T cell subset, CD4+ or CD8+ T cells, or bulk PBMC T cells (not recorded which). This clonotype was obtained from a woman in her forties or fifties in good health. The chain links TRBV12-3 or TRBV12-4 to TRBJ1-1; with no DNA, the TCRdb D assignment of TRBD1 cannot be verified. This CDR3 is CASIPRGLNTEAFF.